The T cell receptor beta chain under discussion was sequenced for a study of blood T cell repertoires in COVID-19. About the study: The analysed material was cDNA or gDNA that came from T cells, B-cell-depleted T cells, or PBMCs.

Authors' analysis steps: Counts of nucleated cells, estimated from reference gene primer amplification, were obtained. TCRdb's table, derived via immunoSEQ multiplex PCR, lists solely in-frame clones and lacks some. The V and J calls and clone size come from that table; D and trimming were worked out from the DNA. Among about 240,000 clones listed, around 87% were seen once. The CDR3 spans 19 residues. Germline assignment: CDR1 SGHRS and CDR2 YFSETQ. With V trimmed by 1 base and J by 0 bases, 10 bases remained unmatched. Sequencing was carried out using peripheral blood. The chain employs TRBV5-1 and TRBJ2-6; 7 nucleotides agree with TRBD1. The TCR originated in a man aged 60 to 75 who had recovered from COVID-19. In nucleotides, the CDR3 is TGCGCCAGCAGCTTGTGGGTCAACAGGGGTCTCTCTGGGGCCAACGTCCTGACTTTC. Protein: CASSLWVNRGLSGANVLTF.